This T cell receptor beta chain was retrieved from a study of cytomegalovirus exposure and HLA in healthy donors (dated by TCRdb to 2015 to 2018). About the full investigation: An earlier analysis of several hundred of the donors reported about 300 Gb of sequence data and 117 million unique TCR beta sequences obtained from some 200 million T cells. An early release covering approximately 600 HLA-typed donors comprised about 320 gigabases of sequencing data and approximately 85 million unique TCR sequences. The genetic ancestry cluster associated with self-reported Caucasian donors included roughly 84% of the 398 genotyped donors. The study was designed to test whether signatures of past pathogen exposure could be identified by cataloging public T cell receptors. The study used immunosequencing to profile the T cell repertoires of about 670 subjects and linked those repertoires to cytomegalovirus serostatus. Along with the roughly 670-subject first cohort, a separate validation cohort of over a hundred different subjects was used. The study combined high-throughput TCR immunosequencing, statistical association of individual TCRs with disease status, and machine learning to predict cytomegalovirus infection status. In a later analysis, previously published TCR beta repertoires from about 640 donors were re-analyzed and high-resolution HLA genotyping was added so that TCR occurrence patterns could be studied. Rather than using new phenotypic data, the later analysis identified candidate immune exposures from TCR beta sequences and from how often those sequences occurred across donors. An earlier analysis of fewer than 700 of the donors applied high-throughput TCR beta sequencing to assess whether each TCR beta V gene segment acted as functional or pseudogenic. Donor age, sex, ethnicity and CMV serostatus were collected together with the repertoire data. A later genetic analysis used genome-wide SNP genotypes for about 60% of the 666 donors, treating that subset as a discovery cohort. Every repertoire in the discovery cohort had been generated on one and the same sequencing platform. HLA typing covered class I and class II loci at four-digit resolution. The number of typed donors differed by locus: roughly 620-640 for A, B, C, DRB1 and DQB1; approximately 520 for DQA1; approximately 600 for DPA1; and some 450 for DPB1. Roughly five DR-DQ haplotypes were handled as single units for association and clustering, since linkage in the cohort was strong. Among roughly 400 genotyped donors of the cohort, an average of approximately 220,000 unique TCR beta nucleotide sequences was sequenced per donor, of which 15% to 20% were non-productive. The investigation overall reported the following: In a later analysis, most CMV-associated TCR beta chains were found to appear HLA-restricted, with HLA associations seemingly driven largely by CMV exposure. While some public TCRs were present in many individuals, most TCR sequences turned up only very rarely across donors. A cluster of highly shared sequence variants was judged likely to represent a technical artifact of the sequencing pipeline. A further reported finding was that TCR beta sequences accurately predicted the HLA-A and HLA-B alleles for most subjects in the first cohort. Strong co-occurrence of HLA alleles, especially DR and DQ, made assigning TCR associations to individual alleles difficult. In this cohort, only TCR beta chains were sequenced, and detectable features were limited by the absence of alpha or paired-chain data. Correlated functional status among segregating V segments might reflect linkage disequilibrium, but an unknown experimental factor could not be ruled out. The only immune exposure information available for the cohort was CMV serostatus. A later genetic analysis reported fewer N-insertions in productive TCRs among donors in an Asian-associated ancestry cluster than the approximately 670-donor mean. In a later analysis, some 17,000 TCR beta sequences were associated with specific HLA alleles at a false discovery rate of 0.05. A total of fewer than 200 TCR beta chains were listed by the study as associated with cytomegalovirus. An association between a missense DCLRE1C variant and V-gene and J-gene trimming of TCR beta chains was found in a later genetic analysis and replicated in an independent cohort. Sequencing depth was assumed to be roughly uniform across donors in the presence/absence analyses, though that assumption may not hold. A later analysis found that TCR association rates varied across HLA loci, with DRB1 alleles showing the most associated TCRs and HLA-C alleles the fewest. The 87-base-pair reads could not distinguish some IMGT-functional V segments, including TRBV6-2 and TRBV6-3, so those segments were excluded. Compared with equally common non-associated chains, HLA-associated TCR beta chains in a later analysis were more clonally expanded and had lower generation probabilities. Because HLA typing was missing for some donors at each locus, association tests included only the typed subset. The earlier analysis of almost 600 of the donors excluded about 16 rarely observed V segments, including chromosome 9 orphons, because counts were too low. In an earlier analysis of 587 of the donors, most TCR beta V segments appeared in productive rearrangements about 87% or about 30% of the time, broadly matching IMGT annotations. The authors suggested that the approach could potentially be extended to other disease states and immunological phenotypes. In vitro tests confirmed that a few of the cytomegalovirus-associated TCR beta chains recognize cytomegalovirus antigens. Several of the top co-occurrence clusters appeared to be linked to parvovirus B19, influenza, CMV and Epstein-Barr virus, according to a later analysis. Cytomegalovirus status was reported to be diagnosed by the classifier with high specificity and sensitivity in both the original and validation cohorts.

Trimming costs V 4 bases and J 7 bases, and their ends lie 11 bases apart. The germline V gene specifies SNHLY as CDR1 and FYNNEI as CDR2. From the cysteine up to the phenylalanine, the CDR3 has a length of 12 residues. Only the CDR3 DNA stays, 36 bases, in frame from base 1. The method was the immunoSEQ multiplex PCR assay. For the multiplex PCR, a mixture combining 60 forward primers for TCR Vbeta segments and 13 reverse primers for TCR Jbeta segments was used. The CDR3 region of rearranged TCR beta genes was amplified from genomic DNA with a multiplex PCR assay. The Illumina HiSeq System was used to sequence the amplified TCR beta libraries as 87-base-pair reads. The published analysis was carried out like this. In a later analysis, 80 million or so unique TCR beta chains were counted across the 650 to 750 repertoires, and around 10 million of these chains were shared by at least two donors. Raw reads were error-corrected and collapsed into unique sequences by a nearest-neighbor algorithm in which closely related sequences were merged to remove PCR and sequencing errors. CDR3 sequences were aligned to IMGT reference sequences to assign V, D and J gene segments. Each retained sequence needed at least a six-nucleotide match to both a V gene segment and a J gene segment. A rearrangement was called productive if the CDR3 had no stop codons and remained in frame with V and J, and every other rearrangement was called non-productive. CDR3 was defined by IMGT convention, running from the second conserved V-encoded cysteine to the conserved J-encoded phenylalanine. Sequences without an unambiguous match to a single V gene segment were excluded from the earlier analysis of 450 to 750 of the donors. In an earlier analysis of several hundred of the donors, a V segment was called functional when productive rearrangements were above 56.7%, and segregating when the standard deviation between donors exceeded 5%. A statistical classification framework was developed to diagnose cytomegalovirus status using the catalog of TCR beta chain sequences. V and J gene assignment, in a later analysis, came from comparing TCR nucleotide sequences with IMGT/GENE-DB human TR gene sequences. The TCRdist pipeline was used in a later analysis to assign CDR3 sequences and most-parsimonious VDJ recombination scenarios. In a later analysis, every TCR beta chain was defined by the combination of its CDR3 amino acid sequence and its V-gene family, and reads without a unique V-gene family were dropped. A later analysis removed several hundred highly shared, low-generation-probability nucleotide sequences to deal with suspected cross-contamination and a sequencing artifact. A later analysis calculated a clonal expansion index for each public chain from normalized within-repertoire ranks of inferred template counts. A later analysis computed generation probabilities with a VDJ recombination model fitted to out-of-frame rearrangements, and checked the results against IGoR. In a later analysis, hypergeometric tests were used to score TCR-TCR, TCR-HLA and TCR-CMV co-occurrence, with a repertoire-size bias correction applied to TCR pairs. In a later analysis, false discovery rates were estimated by permuting HLA or CMV assignments 20 times. In a later analysis, co-occurring TCRs were grouped with DBSCAN, and TCRdist sequence similarity was added when clustering was performed within HLA-allele-positive subsets. For co-occurrence clustering, repertoires with fewer than 30,000 or more than 120,000 public chains were excluded, along with several repertoires with anomalous nucleotide sharing. TCRdb stores this immuneACCESS table with in-frame sequences only. Part of the clones is absent; in the studies checked, under half of the shortfall reflects unresolved V genes, and no reason is known for the rest. V, J and clone size derive from that table, while D and trimming were established from the DNA sequence. The table of this sample itemizes approximately 50,000 clones. The ten largest clonotypes hold less than 20% of the sample.

The cohort consisted of some 670 healthy bone marrow donors. At the time of sampling, every cohort member was nominally healthy, though immune exposures that went unrecorded were likely present. The donor was CMV seronegative and was included in the group of a few hundred seronegative cohort members. Each donor provided a peripheral blood sample, and peripheral blood mononuclear cells were used for TCR beta sequencing. The Qiagen DNeasy Blood Extraction Kit was used to extract genomic DNA from the blood cell samples. Remarks on this clone: Its antigen specificity is not known.

The sequenced material came from PBMCs. The rearrangement joined TRBV2 to TRBJ2-7; the D gene is perhaps TRBD2, from 6 matching bases. This clonotype was sampled from a male donor in good health and CMV-seronegative. The DNA sequence reads TGTGCCAGCAGTGGCCCCGCGGGGGAGCAGTACTTC. This sequence encodes CASSGPAGEQYF.